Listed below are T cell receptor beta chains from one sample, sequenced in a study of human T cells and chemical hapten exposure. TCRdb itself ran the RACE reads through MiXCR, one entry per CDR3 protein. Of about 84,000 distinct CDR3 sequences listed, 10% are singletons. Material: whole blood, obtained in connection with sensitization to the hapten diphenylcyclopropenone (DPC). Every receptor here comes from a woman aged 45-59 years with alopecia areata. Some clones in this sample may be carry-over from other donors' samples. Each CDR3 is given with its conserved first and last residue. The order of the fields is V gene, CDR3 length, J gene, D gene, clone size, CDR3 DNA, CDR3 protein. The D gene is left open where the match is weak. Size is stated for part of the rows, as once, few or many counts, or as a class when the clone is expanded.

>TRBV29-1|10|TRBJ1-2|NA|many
TGCAGCGTTGGCTTACATGGCTACACCTTC
CSVGLHGYTF
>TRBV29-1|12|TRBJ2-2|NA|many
TGCAGCGTGAAGGCGAACACCGGGGAGCTGTTTTTT
CSVKANTGELFF
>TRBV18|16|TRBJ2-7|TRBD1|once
TGTGCCAGCTCACCAAGGGGACAGAGGGGAAGCTACGAGCAGTACTTC
CASSPRGQRGSYEQYF
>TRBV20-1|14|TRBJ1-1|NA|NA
TGCAGTGCTAGTATTGGGCAGGCGAACACTGAAGCTTTCTTT
CSASIGQANTEAFF
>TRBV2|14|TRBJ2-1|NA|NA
TGTGCCAGCAGTGTAGATAGCGGCTACAATGAGCAGTTCTTC
CASSVDSGYNEQFF
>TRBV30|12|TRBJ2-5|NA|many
TGTGCCTGTTTAGACAGAGGGGAGACCCAGTACTTC
CACLDRGETQYF
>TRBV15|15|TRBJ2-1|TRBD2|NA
TGTGCCACCAGCAGAGCGGGCGGGAGCTACAATGAGCAGTTCTTC
CATSRAGGSYNEQFF
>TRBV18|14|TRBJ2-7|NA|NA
TGTGCCAGCTCACCCGACTCTGGATCCTACGAGCAGTACTTC
CASSPDSGSYEQYF
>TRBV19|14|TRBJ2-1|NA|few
TGTGCCAGTAGTGAGACTTCTTCCTACAATGAGCAGTTCTTC
CASSETSSYNEQFF
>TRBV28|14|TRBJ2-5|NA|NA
TGTGCCAGCAGTTTACCGACAAACCAAGAGACCCAGTACTTC
CASSLPTNQETQYF
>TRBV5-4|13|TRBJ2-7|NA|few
TGTGCCAGCAGCTTGGACCCTAGCCGTGAGCAGTACTTC
CASSLDPSREQYF
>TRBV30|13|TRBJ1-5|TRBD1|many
TGTGCCTGGACGGGACAGTCCAATCAGCCCCAGCATTTT
CAWTGQSNQPQHF
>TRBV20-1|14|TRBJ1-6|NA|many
TGCAGTGCTAGAGGACAGTTGGATAATTCACCCCTCCACTTT
CSARGQLDNSPLHF
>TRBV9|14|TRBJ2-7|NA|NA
TGTGCCAGCAGCGTAACCTGGGGATTTGGGGAGCAGTACTTC
CASSVTWGFGEQYF
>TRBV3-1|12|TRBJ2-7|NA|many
TGTGCCAGCAGCCAAGTTTCGGGCGAGCAGTACTTC
CASSQVSGEQYF
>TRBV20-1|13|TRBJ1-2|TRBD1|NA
TGCAGTGCCGGGACAGGGAGTAACTATGGCTACACCTTC
CSAGTGSNYGYTF
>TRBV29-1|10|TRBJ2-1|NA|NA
TGCAGCGTCCATTACAATGAGCAGTTCTTC
CSVHYNEQFF
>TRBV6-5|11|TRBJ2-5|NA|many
TGTGCCAGCAGTTACTTGGAGACCCAGTACTTC
CASSYLETQYF
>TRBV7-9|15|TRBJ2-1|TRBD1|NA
TGTGCCAGCAGCTTGGGACAGGGTTCCGTCAATGAGCAGTTCTTC
CASSLGQGSVNEQFF
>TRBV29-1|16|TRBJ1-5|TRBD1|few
TGCAGCGTTGGTATGGACAGGGACGGGCATGGACAGCCCCAGCATTTT
CSVGMDRDGHGQPQHF
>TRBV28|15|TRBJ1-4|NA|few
TGTGCCAGCAGTAGTTATACGGCAACTAATGAAAAACTGTTTTTT
CASSSYTATNEKLFF
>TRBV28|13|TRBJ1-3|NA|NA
TGTGCCAGCAGTCCTTCGACAGTAAACACCATATATTTT
CASSPSTVNTIYF
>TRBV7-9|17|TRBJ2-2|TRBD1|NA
TGTGCCAGCAGCTTAGAATTCGGACAGGGCCCCACCGGGGAGCTGTTTTTT
CASSLEFGQGPTGELFF
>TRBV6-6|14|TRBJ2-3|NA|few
TGTGCCAGCAGCCGGGGGTCTAGCACAGATACGCAGTATTTT
CASSRGSSTDTQYF
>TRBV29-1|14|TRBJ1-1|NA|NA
TGCAGCGTTGGGTCAACGCAAGGGACCACTGAAGCTTTCTTT
CSVGSTQGTTEAFF
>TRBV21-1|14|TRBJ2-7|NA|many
TGTGCCAGCAGCATACGGACTAGCGGTTACGAGCAGTACTTC
CASSIRTSGYEQYF